This note documents a single TCR beta chain sequence. Its antigen is as yet unknown. In making TCR beta libraries, quantitative 5'-RACE with molecular barcodes was used. TCRdb re-derived calls from the 5' RACE reads in MiXCR, one entry per CDR3 protein. The sample lists about 700,000 distinct CDR3 sequences, roughly 19% seen once, with around 19% in the top ten. The CDR3 contains 16 residues. Germline CDR1 and CDR2: SEHNR and FQNEAQ (reference sequence). Losses at the gene ends were 0 bases for V and 3 bases for J; bases not matched to a gene: 5. The sample is drawn from a study of CD8 T cells in ankylosing spondylitis. General observations from the study: The study identified a TCR beta motif of several highly homologous variants that appeared characteristic of ankylosing spondylitis blood. Some of these motif variants have turned up before, in reports on reactive arthritis synovial fluid and blood.

Sequences were obtained from blood, either unsorted or a sorted T cell fraction (not recorded which). This clonotype was sampled from a male donor with ankylosing spondylitis. V gene TRBV7-9 combines with J gene TRBJ2-7; 10 nucleotides match TRBD2. As DNA, the CDR3 is TGTGCCAGCAGCTTAGCGCGCCTAGCGGGGGACTACGAGCAGTACTTC. It specifies CASSLARLAGDYEQYF.